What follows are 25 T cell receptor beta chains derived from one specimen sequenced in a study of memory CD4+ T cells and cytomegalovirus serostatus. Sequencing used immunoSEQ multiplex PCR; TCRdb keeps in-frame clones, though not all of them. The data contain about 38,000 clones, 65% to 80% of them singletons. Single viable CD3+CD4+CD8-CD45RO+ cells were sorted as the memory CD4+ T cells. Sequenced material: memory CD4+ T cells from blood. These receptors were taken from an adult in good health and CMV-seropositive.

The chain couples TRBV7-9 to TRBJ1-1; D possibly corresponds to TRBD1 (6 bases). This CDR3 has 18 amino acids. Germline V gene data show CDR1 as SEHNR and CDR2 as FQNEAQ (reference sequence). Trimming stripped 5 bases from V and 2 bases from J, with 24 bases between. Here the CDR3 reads CASSLRGWGRFSNTEAFF. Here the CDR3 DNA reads TGTGCCAGCAGCCTCCGCGGGTGGGGGCGCTTTTCTAACACTGAAGCTTTCTTT.

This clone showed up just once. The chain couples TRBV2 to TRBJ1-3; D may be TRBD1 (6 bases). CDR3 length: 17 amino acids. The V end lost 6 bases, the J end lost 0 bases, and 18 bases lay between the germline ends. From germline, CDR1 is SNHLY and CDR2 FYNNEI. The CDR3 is CASSLEGGPSSGNTIYF. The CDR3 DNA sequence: TGTGCCAGCAGCCTAGAAGGGGGACCTAGCTCTGGAAACACCATATATTTT. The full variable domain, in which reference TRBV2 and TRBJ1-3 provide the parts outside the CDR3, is EPEVTQTPSHQVTQMGQEVILRCVPISNHLYFYWYRQILGQKVEFLVSFYNNEISEKSEIFDDQFSVERPDGSNFTLKIRSTKLEDSAMYFCASSLEGGPSSGNTIYFGEGSWLTVV.

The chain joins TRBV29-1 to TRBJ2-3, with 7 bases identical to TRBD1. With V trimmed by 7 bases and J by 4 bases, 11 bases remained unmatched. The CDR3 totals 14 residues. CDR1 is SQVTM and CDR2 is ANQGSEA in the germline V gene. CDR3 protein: CSAATGSVADTQYF. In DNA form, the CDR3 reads TGCAGCGCCGCGACAGGGAGCGTGGCAGATACGCAGTATTTT.

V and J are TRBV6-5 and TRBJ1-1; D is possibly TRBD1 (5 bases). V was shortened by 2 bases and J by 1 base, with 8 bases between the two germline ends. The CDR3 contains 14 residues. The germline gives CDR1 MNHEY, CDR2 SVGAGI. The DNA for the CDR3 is TGTGCCAGCAGTTACCTGCAGGGGAACACTGAAGCTTTCTTT. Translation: CASSYLQGNTEAFF.

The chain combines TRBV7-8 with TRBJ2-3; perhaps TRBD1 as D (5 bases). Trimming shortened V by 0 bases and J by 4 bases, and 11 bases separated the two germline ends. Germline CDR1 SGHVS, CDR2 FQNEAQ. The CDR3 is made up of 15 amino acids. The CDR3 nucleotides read TGTGCCAGCAGCTTAGCGGTACAGGCCTCAGATACGCAGTATTTT. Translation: CASSLAVQASDTQYF.

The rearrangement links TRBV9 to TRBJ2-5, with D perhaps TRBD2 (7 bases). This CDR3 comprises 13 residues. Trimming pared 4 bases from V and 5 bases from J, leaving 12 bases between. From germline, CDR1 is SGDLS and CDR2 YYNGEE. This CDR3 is CASSRGARETQYF. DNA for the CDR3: TGTGCCAGCAGCCGGGGGGCCCGGGAGACCCAGTACTTC.

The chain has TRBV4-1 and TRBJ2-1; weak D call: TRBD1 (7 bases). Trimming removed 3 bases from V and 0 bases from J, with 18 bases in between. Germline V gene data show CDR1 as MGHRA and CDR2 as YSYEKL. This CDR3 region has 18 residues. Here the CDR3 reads CASSQGIAGGSSYNEQFF. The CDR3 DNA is TGCGCCAGCAGCCAGGGAATAGCAGGGGGGTCCTCCTACAATGAGCAGTTCTTC.

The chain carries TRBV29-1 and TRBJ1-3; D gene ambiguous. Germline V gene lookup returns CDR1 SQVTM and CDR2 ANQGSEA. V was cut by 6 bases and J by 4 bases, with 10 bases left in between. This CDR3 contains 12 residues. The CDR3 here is CSVAFGGNTIYF. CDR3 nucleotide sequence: TGCAGCGTCGCGTTCGGGGGAAACACCATATATTTT. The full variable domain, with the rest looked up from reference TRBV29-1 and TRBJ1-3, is SAVISQKPSRDICQRGTSLTIQCQVDSQVTMMFWYRQQPGQSLTLIATANQGSEATYESGFVIDKFPISRPNLTFSTLTVSNMSPEDSSIYLCSVAFGGNTIYFGEGSWLTVV.

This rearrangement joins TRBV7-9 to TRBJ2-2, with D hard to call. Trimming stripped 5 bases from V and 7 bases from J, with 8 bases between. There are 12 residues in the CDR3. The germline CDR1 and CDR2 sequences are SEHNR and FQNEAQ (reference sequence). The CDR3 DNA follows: TGTGCCAGCAGCCGAAGGGTCGGGGAGCTGTTTTTT. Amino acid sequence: CASSRRVGELFF.

CDR3 nucleotides: TGTGCCAGCAGTGGGGGCGGGATCGGAAACACCATATATTTT. Amino acids: CASSGGGIGNTIYF. V usage is TRBV28 and J usage is TRBJ1-3; TRBD1 might be the D (6 bases). Trimming removed 5 bases at V and 4 bases at J, with 12 bases between. The germline CDR1 and CDR2 sequences are MDHEN and SYDVKM. The CDR3 has 14 amino acids. The full variable domain, in which reference TRBV28 and TRBJ1-3 provide the parts outside the CDR3, is DVKVTQSSRYLVKRTGEKVFLECVQDMDHENMFWYRQDPGLGLRLIYFSYDVKMKEKGDIPEGYSVSREKKERFSLILESASTNQTSMYLCASSGGGIGNTIYFGEGSWLTVV.

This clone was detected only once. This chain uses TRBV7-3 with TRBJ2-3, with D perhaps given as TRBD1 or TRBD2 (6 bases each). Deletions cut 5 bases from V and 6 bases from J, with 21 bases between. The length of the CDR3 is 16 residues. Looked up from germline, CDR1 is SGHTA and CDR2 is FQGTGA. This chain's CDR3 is CASSPPGAGPGDTQYF. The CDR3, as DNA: TGTGCCAGCAGCCCCCCGGGGGCGGGGCCGGGGGATACGCAGTATTTT. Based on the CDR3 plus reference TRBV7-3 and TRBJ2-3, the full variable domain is GAGVSQTPSNKVTEKGKYVELRCDPISGHTALYWYRQSLGQGPEFLIYFQGTGAADDSGLPNDRFFAVRPEGSVSTLKIQRTERGDSAVYLCASSPPGAGPGDTQYFGPGTRLTVL.

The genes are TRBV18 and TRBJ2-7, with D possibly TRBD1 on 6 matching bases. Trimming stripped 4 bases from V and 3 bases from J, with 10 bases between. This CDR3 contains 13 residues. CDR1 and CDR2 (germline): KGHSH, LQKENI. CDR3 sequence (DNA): TGTGCCAGCTCACTCCCGGACAGCTACGAGCAGTACTTC. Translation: CASSLPDSYEQYF.

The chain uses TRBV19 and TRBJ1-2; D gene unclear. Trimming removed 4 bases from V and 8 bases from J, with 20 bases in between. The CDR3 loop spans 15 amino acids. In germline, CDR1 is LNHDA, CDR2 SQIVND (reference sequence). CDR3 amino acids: CASSTMGGGVGGYTF. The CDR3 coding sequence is TGTGCCAGTAGTACCATGGGTGGAGGTGTCGGCGGCTACACCTTC.

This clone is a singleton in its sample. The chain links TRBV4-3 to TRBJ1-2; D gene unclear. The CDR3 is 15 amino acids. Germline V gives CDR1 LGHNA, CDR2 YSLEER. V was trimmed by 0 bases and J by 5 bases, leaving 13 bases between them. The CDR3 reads CASSQDSLFPYGYTF. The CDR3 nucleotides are TGCGCCAGCAGCCAAGATTCCCTCTTTCCATATGGCTACACCTTC.

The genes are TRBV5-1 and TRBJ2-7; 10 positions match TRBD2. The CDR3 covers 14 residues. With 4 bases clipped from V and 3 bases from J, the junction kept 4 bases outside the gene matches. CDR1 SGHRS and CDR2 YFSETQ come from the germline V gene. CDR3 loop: CASSRSGRDYEQYF. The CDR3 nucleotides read TGCGCCAGCAGCAGGAGCGGGAGGGACTACGAGCAGTACTTC.

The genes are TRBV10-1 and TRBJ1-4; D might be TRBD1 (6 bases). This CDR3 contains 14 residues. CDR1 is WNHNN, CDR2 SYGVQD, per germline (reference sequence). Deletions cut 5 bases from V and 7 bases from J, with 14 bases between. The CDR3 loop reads CASSLQGLVEKLFF. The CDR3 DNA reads TGCGCCAGCAGTTTACAGGGACTGGTTGAAAAACTGTTTTTT.

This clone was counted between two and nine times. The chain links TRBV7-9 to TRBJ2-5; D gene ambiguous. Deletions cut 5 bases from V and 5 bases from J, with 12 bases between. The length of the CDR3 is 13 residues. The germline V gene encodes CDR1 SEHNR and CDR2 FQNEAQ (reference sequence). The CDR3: CASSPSVSETQYF. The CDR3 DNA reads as TGTGCCAGCAGCCCGTCGGTCTCGGAGACCCAGTACTTC.

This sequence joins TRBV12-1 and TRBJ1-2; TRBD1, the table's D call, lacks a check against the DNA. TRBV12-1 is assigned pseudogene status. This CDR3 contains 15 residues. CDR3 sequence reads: CASSWGGTGVHGYTF. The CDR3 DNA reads TGTGCCAGCAGCTGGGGGGGGACAGGGGTTCATGGCTACACCTTC.

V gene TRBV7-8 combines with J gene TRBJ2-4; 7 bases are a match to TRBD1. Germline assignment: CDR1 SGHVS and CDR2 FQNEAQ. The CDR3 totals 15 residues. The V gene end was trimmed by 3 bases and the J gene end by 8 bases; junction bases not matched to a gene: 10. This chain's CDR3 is CASSFTGDPRYIQYF. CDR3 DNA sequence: TGTGCCAGCAGCTTCACAGGGGATCCTAGGTACATTCAGTACTTC.

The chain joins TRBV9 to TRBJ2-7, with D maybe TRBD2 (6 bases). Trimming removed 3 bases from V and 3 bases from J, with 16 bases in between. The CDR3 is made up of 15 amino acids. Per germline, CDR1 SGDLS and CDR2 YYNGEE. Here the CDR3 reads CASSEGGAEIYEQYF. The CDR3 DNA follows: TGTGCCAGCAGCGAGGGAGGAGCGGAGATCTACGAGCAGTACTTC.

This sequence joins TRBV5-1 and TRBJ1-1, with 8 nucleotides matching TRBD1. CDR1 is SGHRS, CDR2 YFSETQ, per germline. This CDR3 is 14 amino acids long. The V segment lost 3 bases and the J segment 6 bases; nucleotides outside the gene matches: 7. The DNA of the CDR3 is TGCGCCAGCAGCTGGAGGGGACAGGTTGCTGAAGCTTTCTTT. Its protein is CASSWRGQVAEAFF. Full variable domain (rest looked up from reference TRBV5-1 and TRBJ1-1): KAGVTQTPRYLIKTRGQQVTLSCSPISGHRSVSWYQQTPGQGLQFLFEYFSETQRNKGNFPGRFSGRQFSNSRSEMNVSTLELGDSALYLCASSWRGQVAEAFFGQGTRLTVV.

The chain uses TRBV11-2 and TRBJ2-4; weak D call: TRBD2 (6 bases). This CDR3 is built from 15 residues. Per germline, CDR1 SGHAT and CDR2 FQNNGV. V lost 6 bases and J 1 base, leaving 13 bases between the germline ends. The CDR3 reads CASRQTRGAKNIQYF. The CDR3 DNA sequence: TGTGCCAGCAGACAGACCCGGGGGGCCAAAAACATTCAGTACTTC.

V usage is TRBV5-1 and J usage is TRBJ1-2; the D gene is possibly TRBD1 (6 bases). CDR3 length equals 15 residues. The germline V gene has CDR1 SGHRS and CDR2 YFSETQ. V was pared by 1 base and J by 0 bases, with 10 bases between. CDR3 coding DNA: TGCGCCAGCAGCTTGTTAGGGGGACCTAACTATGGCTACACCTTC. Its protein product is CASSLLGGPNYGYTF. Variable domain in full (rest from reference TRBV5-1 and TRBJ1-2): KAGVTQTPRYLIKTRGQQVTLSCSPISGHRSVSWYQQTPGQGLQFLFEYFSETQRNKGNFPGRFSGRQFSNSRSEMNVSTLELGDSALYLCASSLLGGPNYGYTFGSGTRLTVV.

The CDR3 bases are TGCGCCAGCAGCCAAGAAGGGGGGGCTGGGGCGGAGACCCAGTACTTC. It is translated as CASSQEGGAGAETQYF. The V call is TRBV4-1, the J call TRBJ2-5; possible D gene TRBD2, 7 bases. The CDR3 spans 16 residues. Trimming took off 0 bases at V and 5 bases at J, with 16 bases between the two ends. Germline V lookup: CDR1 MGHRA, CDR2 YSYEKL.

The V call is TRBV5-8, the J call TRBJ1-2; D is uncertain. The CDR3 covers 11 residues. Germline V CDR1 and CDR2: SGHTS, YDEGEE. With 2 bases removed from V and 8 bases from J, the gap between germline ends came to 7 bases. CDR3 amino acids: CASSFRLGYTF. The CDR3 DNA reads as TGTGCCAGCAGCTTCAGACTAGGCTACACCTTC.